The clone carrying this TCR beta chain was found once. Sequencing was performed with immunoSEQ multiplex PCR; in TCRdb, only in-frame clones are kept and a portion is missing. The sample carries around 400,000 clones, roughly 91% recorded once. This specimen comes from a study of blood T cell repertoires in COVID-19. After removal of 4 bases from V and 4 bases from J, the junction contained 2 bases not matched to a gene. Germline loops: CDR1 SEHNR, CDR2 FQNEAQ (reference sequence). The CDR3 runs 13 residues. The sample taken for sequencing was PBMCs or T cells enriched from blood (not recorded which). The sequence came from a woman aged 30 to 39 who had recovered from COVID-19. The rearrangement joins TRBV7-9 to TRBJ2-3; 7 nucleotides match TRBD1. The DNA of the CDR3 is TGTGCCAGCAGCTGGGGGACAGCAGATACGCAGTATTTT. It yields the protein CASSWGTADTQYF.